This T cell receptor beta chain derives from a study of CD8 T cells in Susac syndrome (dated by TCRdb to the late 2010s). With respect to the entire study: Whether CD8+ T cell activation and differentiation in Susac syndrome was antigen driven was tested using repertoire sequencing.

The germline V gene provides CDR1 MNHEY and CDR2 SVGAGI. The CDR3 has 15 amino acids, counting the end cysteine and phenylalanine. The kept DNA is CDR3 alone, 45 bases in frame from the first base. Deletion took 0 bases off V and 6 bases off J, with a span of 14 bases between the germline ends. High-throughput TCR beta sequencing profiled peripheral blood CD8+ and CD4+ T cells from healthy donors, Susac syndrome patients and multiple sclerosis patients. Healthy donors were age- and sex-matched controls. CD8+ TEMRA cells were enriched by FACS, while bulk CD8+ and CD4+ T cells were purified by magnetic negative isolation. Blood was drawn into EDTA tubes, processed within 24 hours, and PBMCs were isolated by density gradient centrifugation. PBMCs destined for TCR sequencing were cryopreserved in liquid nitrogen and later thawed in a 37 °C water bath. Purity of sorted or isolated CD4+, CD8+ and CD8+ TEMRA cells was at least 90%.

On this clonotype itself: Its antigen target is currently unknown. No base-level quality is on record; no much larger clone is a single base apart.

What the authors observed across the whole study: The number of individuals in the TCR sequencing and HLA analysis was recognized as being relatively small.

RNA was extracted using the RNeasy kit, and roughly 0.5 to 1 microgram was reverse transcribed with random hexamers. The immunoSEQ multiplex PCR assay, covering 54 Vbeta and 13 Jbeta segments, was used to amplify TCR beta CDR3 regions. PCR amplification bias was corrected by using a synthetic template baseline for primer optimization and computational correction. The authors' pipeline ran thus. Reads were assigned to V, D and J genes according to IMGT and analyzed in immunoSEQ Analyzer, with only productive sequences retained. Clonality was computed as one minus Shannon entropy normalized by log2 of the number of productive unique sequences. For each patient and control, public and private clones were evaluated within the 100 most prevalent clones. A clone was defined as Susac-specific if it was absent from the healthy and MS cohorts, from some 1,100 published viral clones and from other ImmuneACCESS disease sequences. TCRdb applied fastp at Q25 and MiXCR to the public reads, then kept only in-frame beta chains. Rows with a matching CDR3 protein are joined into one entry that keeps the most common DNA and genes. These V and J calls derive from TCRdb rather than the authors' analysis. The sample contains approximately 120,000 distinct CDR3 sequences, around nine tenths of them found a single time. The ten largest clones capture over 0.12% of the sample.

The TCR was taken from a human donor in good health. The V gene is TRBV6-5 and the J gene is TRBJ1-2; the D gene is not confidently resolved. The sequenced sample consisted of CD4+ T cells from PBMCs. The sequence in DNA is TGTGCCAGCAGTTACTCGAAAGCCAACCAGCATGGCTACACCTTC. Translation gives CASSYSKANQHGYTF.